This T cell receptor (beta chain) was sequenced in a study of T-cell memory formation after mild COVID-19. Study information: TCR clusters were largely donor specific. General study findings and limits: Shrinking CD4+ clones resided mostly in CM and EM, and CD8+ ones in EMRA. Contracting clones from day 15 to 85 showed balanced CD4/CD8; later expanders favored CD4+.

5'RACE primed at constant segments yielded TCR alpha and TCR beta cDNA libraries bearing sample barcodes and UMIs. MiXCR, applied by TCRdb to the 5' RACE reads, yields one record per CDR3 protein. The sample holds about 210,000 distinct CDR3 sequences, approximately 10% seen once. Trimming took off 7 bases at V and 4 bases at J, with 13 bases between the two ends. The CDR3 consists of 13 residues. CDR1 SGHRS and CDR2 YFSETQ come from the germline V gene. With regard to this clonotype: Its antigen is still unknown.

Material: PBMCs or a T cell subset sorted from them (not recorded which). This sequence originates from a man aged 18 to 35 who had mild COVID-19 (a few samples of this study predate the infection). Cell type and time point are not known. V usage is TRBV5-1 and J usage is TRBJ2-3; a weak D match, TRBD1 (5 bases). CDR3 in amino acids: CASRPVGADTQYF. CDR3 coding DNA: TGCGCCAGCCGGCCCGTAGGGGCAGATACGCAGTATTTT.